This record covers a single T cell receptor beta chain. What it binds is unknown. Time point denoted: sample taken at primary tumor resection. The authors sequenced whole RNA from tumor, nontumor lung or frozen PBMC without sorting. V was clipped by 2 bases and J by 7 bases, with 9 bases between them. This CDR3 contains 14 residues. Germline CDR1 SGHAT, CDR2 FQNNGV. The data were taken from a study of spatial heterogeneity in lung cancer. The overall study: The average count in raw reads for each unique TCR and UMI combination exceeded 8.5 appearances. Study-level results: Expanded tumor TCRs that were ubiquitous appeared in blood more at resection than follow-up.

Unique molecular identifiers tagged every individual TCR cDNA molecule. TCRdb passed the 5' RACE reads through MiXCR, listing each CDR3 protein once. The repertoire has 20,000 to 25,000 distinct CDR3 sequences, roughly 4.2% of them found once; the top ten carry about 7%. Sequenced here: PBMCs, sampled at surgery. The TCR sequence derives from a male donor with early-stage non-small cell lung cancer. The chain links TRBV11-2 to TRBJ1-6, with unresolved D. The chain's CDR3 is CASSLSSLNSPLHF. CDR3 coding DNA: TGTGCCAGCAGCTTATCCTCCCTGAATTCACCCCTCCACTTT.